Below, 22 T cell receptor beta chains from the same sample are listed, as sequenced in a study of blood T cells in healthy people across ages. Then a second PCR, running roughly 7 to 11 cycles, was carried out with a sample-barcoded 5' primer and a J-beta primer mix. MiXCR, run by TCRdb on the 5' RACE reads, gives a single entry per CDR3 protein. This table holds hundreds of thousands of distinct CDR3 sequences, roughly 50% found once. The sample was blood. Every receptor here comes from a man in his thirties or forties in good health.

The rearrangement links TRBV10-3 to TRBJ2-1; 7 bases map to TRBD2. The CDR3 spans 13 residues. J gave up 8 bases and V 9 bases, and 10 bases lay outside the gene matches. CDR1 and CDR2 (germline): ENHRY, SYGVKD. The CDR3 here is CAMSGRSGDEQFF. The CDR3, as DNA: TGTGCCATGTCCGGGAGGTCGGGCGATGAGCAGTTCTTC.

This clonotype appeared a few times. V usage is TRBV12-5 and J usage is TRBJ1-2; 7 bases agree with TRBD1. Germline V gene sequence: CDR1 LGHNT, CDR2 FRNRAP. The V segment lost 1 base and the J segment 4 bases; nucleotides outside the gene matches: 0. The CDR3 sequence is 13 residues long. DNA of the CDR3: TGTGCTAGTGGTTTGGGACAGGGCTATGGCTACACCTTC. Protein sequence: CASGLGQGYGYTF.

This chain joins TRBV6-2 or TRBV6-3 and TRBJ2-4, with D perhaps TRBD1 (6 bases). The end of the DNA is better explained by TRBJ2-7, so the J call may be wrong. The CDR3 runs 14 residues. The germline V gene has CDR1 MNHEY and CDR2 SVGEGT. The CDR3 sequence: CASRLPGHESEQYF. The CDR3 region has the DNA TGTGCCAGCAGGCTTCCGGGACATGAATCCGAGCAGTACTTC.

This clonotype has only a few counts. J is TRBJ2-1 and V is TRBV7-2, with a tentative D call TRBD1 (6 bases). This CDR3 region has 12 residues. The V end was cut by 5 bases, the J end by 7 bases, with 9 bases between. Germline values: CDR1 SGHTA, CDR2 FQGNSA. DNA for the CDR3: TGTGCCAGCAGCCAACAGGGAAATGAGCAGTTCTTC. Its translation is CASSQQGNEQFF.

The rearrangement uses TRBV29-1 and TRBJ2-7; no clear D gene. Trimming took off 1 base at V and 4 bases at J, with 8 bases between the two ends. There are 12 residues in the CDR3. Germline CDR1 SQVTM, CDR2 ANQGSEA. The CDR3 region is CSVEGVTYEQYF. The DNA for the CDR3 is TGCAGCGTTGAAGGGGTAACTTACGAGCAGTACTTC.

This clonotype was seen only a few times. The chain combines TRBV19 with TRBJ1-5; D is ambiguous. V shed 3 bases and J shed 7 bases, with 10 bases lying between them. The CDR3 has 13 amino acids. In germline, CDR1 is LNHDA, CDR2 SQIVND (reference sequence). The CDR3 nucleotides are TGTGCCAGTAGTATTCAGTCCCGCCAGCCCCAGCATTTT. This gives the protein CASSIQSRQPQHF.

This clonotype was detected only a few times. The CDR3 loop is CASASSTPSSGTDTQYF. CDR3 sequence (DNA): TGTGCCAGCGCTTCCTCCACGCCATCGTCAGGCACAGATACGCAGTATTTT. The J gene is TRBJ2-3, the V gene TRBV7-9; no reliable D call. Per the germline V gene, CDR1 is SEHNR and CDR2 is FQNEAQ (reference sequence). The CDR3 extends over 17 amino acids. Trimming shortened V by 8 bases and J by 1 base, and 22 bases separated the two germline ends.

This chain joins TRBV12-3 or TRBV12-4 and TRBJ2-3, with TRBD2 matching over 8 bases. The CDR3 is 14 residues long. V lost 3 bases, J lost 15 bases, and 14 bases stayed unmatched. The CDR3 reads CASSFGGAGDTEYF. The CDR3 region has the DNA TGTGCCAGCAGTTTCGGGGGGGCAGGAGATACGGAATATTTT.

This clonotype appeared a few times. This chain connects TRBV4-2 to TRBJ2-7; 10 bases align to TRBD2. The V gene end was trimmed by 4 bases and the J gene end by 5 bases; junction bases not matched to a gene: 8. CDR1 is LGHNA, CDR2 YNFKEQ, per germline. The CDR3 length is 15 residues. The DNA of the CDR3 is TGTGCCAGCAGCCGCCTGGGGACTAGCGTCCACGAGCAGTACTTC. It yields the protein CASSRLGTSVHEQYF.

The V call is TRBV27, the J call TRBJ2-1; TRBD2 aligns across 7 bases. This CDR3 has 14 residues. Per the germline V gene, CDR1 is MNHEY and CDR2 is SMNVEV (reference sequence). J was trimmed by 0 bases and V by 10 bases; bases with no gene match: 6. CDR3 sequence reads: CANALASSYNEQFF. For the CDR3, the DNA is TGTGCCAACGCACTAGCGAGCTCCTACAATGAGCAGTTCTTC.

This clonotype has more than one count but fewer than ten. This chain joins TRBV5-1 and TRBJ2-7, with 10 bases matching TRBD1. This CDR3 contains 15 residues. Germline V lookup: CDR1 SGHRS, CDR2 YFSETQ. The junction had 10 bases not matched to a gene; V was cut back by 0 bases and J by 10 bases. CDR3 DNA sequence: TGCGCCAGCAGCTTGGAGACAGGGGGCTCCTACGTCCAGTACTTC. This translates into CASSLETGGSYVQYF.

This chain's CDR3 is CASSLRGVHGLSYEQYF. CDR3 bases: TGTGCCAGCAGCTTGAGGGGGGTCCACGGGCTCTCCTACGAGCAGTACTTC. The V call is TRBV5-8, the J call TRBJ2-7; D possibly matches TRBD1 or TRBD2 (6 bases each). The germline V gene has CDR1 SGHTS and CDR2 YDEGEE. V was clipped by 1 base and J by 0 bases, with 17 bases between them. This CDR3 has 17 amino acids.

V gene TRBV20-1 combines with J gene TRBJ2-5, with D maybe TRBD1 (6 bases). The germline CDR1 and CDR2 sequences are DFQATT and SNEGSKA (reference sequence). The CDR3 is 11 amino acids. The chain's CDR3 is CSRGGDNEQYF. The CDR3 DNA reads TGCAGCCGAGGGGGAGACAATGAGCAGTACTTC.

This clonotype was found a few times. This chain uses TRBV4-3 with TRBJ2-7, with D possibly TRBD1 on 7 matching bases. The CDR3 has 18 residues. Germline V lookup: CDR1 LGHNA, CDR2 YSLEER. Trimming cost V 0 bases and J 1 base, with 19 bases left between them. The CDR3 DNA sequence: TGCGCCAGCAGCCAAGAAGTACGGGGGACAGCGACTTCCTACGAGCAGTACTTC. It yields the protein CASSQEVRGTATSYEQYF.

This clonotype was seen only a few times. The chain employs TRBV28 and TRBJ2-7; the D is unclear. The CDR3 is 13 residues long. Germline lookup yields CDR1 MDHEN and CDR2 SYDVKM. Between the trimmed V and J ends, which lost 1 base and 7 bases, there was a span of 11 bases. CDR3 coding DNA: TGTGCCAGCAGTTTATTGCAGGAACGAGAGCAGTACTTC. It is translated as CASSLLQEREQYF. The whole variable domain, remainder taken from reference TRBV28 and TRBJ2-7, is DVKVTQSSRYLVKRTGEKVFLECVQDMDHENMFWYRQDPGLGLRLIYFSYDVKMKEKGDIPEGYSVSREKKERFSLILESASTNQTSMYLCASSLLQEREQYFGPGTRLTVT.

The sample holds a few counts of this clonotype. V usage is TRBV5-1 and J usage is TRBJ1-5; unclear D gene. There are 15 residues in the CDR3. Germline loops: CDR1 SGHRS, CDR2 YFSETQ. Trimming removed 5 bases from V and 4 bases from J, with 16 bases in between. CDR3 region: CASSVAGLANQPQHF. In nucleotides, the CDR3 is TGCGCCAGCAGTGTAGCGGGGTTGGCGAATCAGCCCCAGCATTTT.

This rearrangement joins TRBV15 to TRBJ2-7; 10 positions match TRBD2. V shed 5 bases, J shed 0 bases, and the junction held 4 bases outside the gene matches. CDR1 is LNHNV and CDR2 is YYDKDF in the germline V gene (reference sequence). There are 15 residues in the CDR3. The CDR3 protein is CATSVSSGSSYEQYF. The CDR3 DNA is TGTGCCACCAGCGTCTCTAGCGGGAGCTCCTACGAGCAGTACTTC.

The genes are TRBV30 and TRBJ2-2; maybe TRBD2 (7 bases). Germline-derived CDR1 and CDR2 are GTSNPN and SVGIG (reference sequence). The CDR3 is 14 amino acids. V was pared by 5 bases and J by 3 bases, with 13 bases between. The CDR3 is CAWARGGYTGELFF. The CDR3 DNA is TGTGCCTGGGCGAGGGGGGGATACACCGGGGAGCTGTTTTTT. The whole variable domain, remainder taken from reference TRBV30 and TRBJ2-2, is SQTIHQWPATLVQPVGSPLSLECTVEGTSNPNLYWYRQAAGRGLQLLFYSVGIGQISSEVPQNLSASRPQDRQFILSSKKLLLSDSGFYLCAWARGGYTGELFFGEGSRLTVL.

The chain has TRBV7-6 and TRBJ2-3; D is ambiguous. Trimming shortened V by 1 base and J by 6 bases, and 14 bases separated the two germline ends. Germline CDR1 is SGHVS and CDR2 is FNYEAQ. The CDR3 contains 15 residues. CDR3 DNA sequence: TGTGCCAGCAGCTTAGGAGACGGGCCGCGGGATACGCAGTATTTT. This gives the protein CASSLGDGPRDTQYF.

The chain has TRBV20-1 and TRBJ2-1; the D call may be TRBD1 or TRBD2 (5 bases each). The CDR3 covers 17 residues. Germline V gene sequence: CDR1 DFQATT, CDR2 SNEGSKA (reference sequence). The V and J ends lost 5 bases and 7 bases respectively, with 27 bases between them. The CDR3, as DNA: TGCAGTGCTCCCCGCAGACTTCTAGTCCCCGGGGCTAATGAGCAGTTCTTC. This translates into CSAPRRLLVPGANEQFF.

V gene TRBV7-9 combines with J gene TRBJ1-4, with D hard to call. CDR1 is SEHNR and CDR2 is FQNEAQ in the germline V gene (reference sequence). Trimming removed 4 bases from V and 4 bases from J, with 10 bases in between. CDR3 length: 14 residues. DNA for the CDR3: TGTGCCAGCAGCTCGGCGGCCCGTAATGAAAAACTGTTTTTT. Protein product: CASSSAARNEKLFF. Looking up the rest from reference TRBV7-9 and TRBJ1-4 gives the full variable domain: DTGVSQNPRHKITKRGQNVTFRCDPISEHNRLYWYRQTLGQGPEFLTYFQNEAQLEKSRLLSDRFSAERPKGSFSTLEIQRTEQGDSAMYLCASSSAARNEKLFFGSGTQLSVL.

This chain joins TRBV7-2 and TRBJ2-1; a possible D gene is TRBD2 (5 bases). The CDR3 has 14 residues. Germline loops: CDR1 SGHTA, CDR2 FQGNSA. Trimming removed 8 bases from V and 3 bases from J, with 14 bases in between. CDR3 nucleotides: TGTGCCAGCGGACCCGCTAGCTACTACAATGAGCAGTTCTTC. Encoded protein: CASGPASYYNEQFF.